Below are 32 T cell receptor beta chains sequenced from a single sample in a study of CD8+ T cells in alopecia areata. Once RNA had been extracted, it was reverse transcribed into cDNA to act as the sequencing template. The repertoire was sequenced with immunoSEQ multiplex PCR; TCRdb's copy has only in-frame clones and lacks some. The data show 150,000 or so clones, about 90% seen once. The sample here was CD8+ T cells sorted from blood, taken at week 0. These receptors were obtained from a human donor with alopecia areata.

The CDR3 region has the DNA TGCGCCAGCAGTCAATCAACACAGGGGGCGCGACGTGAGCAGTTCTTC. Its translation is CASSQSTQGARREQFF. This chain joins TRBV23-1 and TRBJ2-1; TRBD1 aligns across 9 bases. TRBV23-1 is an ORF, and what it does is uncertain. V dropped 0 bases and J dropped 9; count of bases not matched to a gene: 9. This CDR3 has 16 amino acids.

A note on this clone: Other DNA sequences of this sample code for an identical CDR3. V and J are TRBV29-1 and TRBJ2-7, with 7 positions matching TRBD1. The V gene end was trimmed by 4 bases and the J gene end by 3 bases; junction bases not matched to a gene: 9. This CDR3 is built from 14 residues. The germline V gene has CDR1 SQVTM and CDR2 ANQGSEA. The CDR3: CSVVPGQKIYEQYF. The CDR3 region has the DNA TGCAGCGTTGTACCGGGACAGAAGATCTACGAGCAGTACTTC.

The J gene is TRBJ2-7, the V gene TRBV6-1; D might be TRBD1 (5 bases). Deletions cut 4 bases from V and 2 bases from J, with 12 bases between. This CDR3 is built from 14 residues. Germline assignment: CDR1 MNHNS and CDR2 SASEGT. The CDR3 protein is CASSAQDLPYEQYF. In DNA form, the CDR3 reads TGTGCCAGCAGTGCACAGGACCTTCCCTACGAGCAGTACTTC.

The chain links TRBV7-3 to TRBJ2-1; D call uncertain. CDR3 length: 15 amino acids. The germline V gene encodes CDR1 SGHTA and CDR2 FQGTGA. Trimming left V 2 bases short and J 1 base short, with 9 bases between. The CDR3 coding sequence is TGTGCCAGCAGCTTAGGTTCAGTGTCCTACAATGAGCAGTTCTTC. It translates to CASSLGSVSYNEQFF.

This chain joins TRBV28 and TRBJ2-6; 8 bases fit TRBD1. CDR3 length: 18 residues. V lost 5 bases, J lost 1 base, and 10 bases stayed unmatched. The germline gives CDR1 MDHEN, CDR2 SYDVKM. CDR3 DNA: TGTGCCAGCAGTCCACGTCCCGGGACAGGATCTGGGGCCAACGTCCTGACTTTC. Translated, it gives CASSPRPGTGSGANVLTF.

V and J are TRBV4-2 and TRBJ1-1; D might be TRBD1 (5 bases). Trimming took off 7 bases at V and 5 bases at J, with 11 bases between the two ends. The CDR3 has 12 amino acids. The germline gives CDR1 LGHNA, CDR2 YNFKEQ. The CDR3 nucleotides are TGTGCCAGCAAAACGGGGGGGACTGAAGCTTTCTTT. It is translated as CASKTGGTEAFF.

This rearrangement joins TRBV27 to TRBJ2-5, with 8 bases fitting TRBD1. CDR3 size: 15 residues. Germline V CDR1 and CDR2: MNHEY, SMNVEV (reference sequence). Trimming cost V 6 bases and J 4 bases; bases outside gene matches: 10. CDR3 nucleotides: TGTGCCAGCAGACGAGGTGGGACAGGAGGAGAGACCCAGTACTTC. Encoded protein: CASRRGGTGGETQYF.

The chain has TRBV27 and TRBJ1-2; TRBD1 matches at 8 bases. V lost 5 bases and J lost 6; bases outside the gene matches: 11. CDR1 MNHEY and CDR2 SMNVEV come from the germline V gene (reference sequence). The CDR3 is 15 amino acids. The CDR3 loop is CASSVSRGRWDGYTF. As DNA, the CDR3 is TGTGCCAGCAGTGTGTCCAGGGGGCGCTGGGATGGCTACACCTTC.

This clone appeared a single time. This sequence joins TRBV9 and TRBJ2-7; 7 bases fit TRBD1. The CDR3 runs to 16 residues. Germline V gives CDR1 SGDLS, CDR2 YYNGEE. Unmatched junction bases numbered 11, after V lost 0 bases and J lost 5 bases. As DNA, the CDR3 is TGTGCCAGCAGCGTAGGTCTGGGACAGCCCGACAACGAGCAGTACTTC. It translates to CASSVGLGQPDNEQYF. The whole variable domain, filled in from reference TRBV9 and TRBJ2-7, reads DSGVTQTPKHLITATGQRVTLRCSPRSGDLSVYWYQQSLDQGLQFLIQYYNGEERAKGNILERFSAQQFPDLHSELNLSSLELGDSALYFCASSVGLGQPDNEQYFGPGTRLTVT.

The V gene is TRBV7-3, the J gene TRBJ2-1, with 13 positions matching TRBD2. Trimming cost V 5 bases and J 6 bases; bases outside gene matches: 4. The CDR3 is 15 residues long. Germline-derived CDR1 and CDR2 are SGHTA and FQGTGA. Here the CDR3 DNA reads TGTGCCAGCAGCCTACTAGCGGGAGGGCCCAATGAGCAGTTCTTC. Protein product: CASSLLAGGPNEQFF.

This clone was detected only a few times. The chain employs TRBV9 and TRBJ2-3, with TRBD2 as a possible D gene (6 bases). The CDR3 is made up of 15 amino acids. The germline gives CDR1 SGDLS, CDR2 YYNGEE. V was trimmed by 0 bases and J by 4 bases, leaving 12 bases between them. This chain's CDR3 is CASSVGGGYPDTQYF. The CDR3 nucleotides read TGTGCCAGCAGCGTAGGAGGAGGGTACCCAGATACGCAGTATTTT.

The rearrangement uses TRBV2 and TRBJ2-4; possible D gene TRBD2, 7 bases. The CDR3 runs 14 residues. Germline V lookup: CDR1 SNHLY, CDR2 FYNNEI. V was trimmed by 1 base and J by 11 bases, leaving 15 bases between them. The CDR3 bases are TGTGCCAGCAGTGAAGATGCGGGGGCCCGCGTTCAGTACTTC. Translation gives CASSEDAGARVQYF.

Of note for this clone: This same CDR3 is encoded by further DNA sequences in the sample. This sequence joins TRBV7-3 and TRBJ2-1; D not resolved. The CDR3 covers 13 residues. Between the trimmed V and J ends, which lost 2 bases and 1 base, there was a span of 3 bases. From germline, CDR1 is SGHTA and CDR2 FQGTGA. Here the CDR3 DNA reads TGTGCCAGCAGCTTATCGTCCTACAATGAGCAGTTCTTC. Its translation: CASSLSSYNEQFF.

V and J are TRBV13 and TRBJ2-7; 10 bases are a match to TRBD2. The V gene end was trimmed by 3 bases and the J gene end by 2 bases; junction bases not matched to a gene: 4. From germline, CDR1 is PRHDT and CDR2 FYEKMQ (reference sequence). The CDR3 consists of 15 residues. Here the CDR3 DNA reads TGTGCCAGCAGCTTCAGGAGCGGGAGGGCCTACGAGCAGTACTTC. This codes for CASSFRSGRAYEQYF.

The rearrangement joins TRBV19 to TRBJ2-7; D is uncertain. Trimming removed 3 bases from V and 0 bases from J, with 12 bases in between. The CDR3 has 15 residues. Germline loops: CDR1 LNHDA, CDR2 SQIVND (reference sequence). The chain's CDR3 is CASSITGPYSYEQYF. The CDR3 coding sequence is TGTGCCAGTAGTATTACCGGTCCCTACTCCTACGAGCAGTACTTC.

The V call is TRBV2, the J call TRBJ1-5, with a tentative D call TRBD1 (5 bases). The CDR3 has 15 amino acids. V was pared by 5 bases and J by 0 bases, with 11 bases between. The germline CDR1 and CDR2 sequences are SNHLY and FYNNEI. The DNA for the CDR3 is TGTGCCAGCAGTCCAGGGTCGCATAGCAATCAGCCCCAGCATTTT. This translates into CASSPGSHSNQPQHF.

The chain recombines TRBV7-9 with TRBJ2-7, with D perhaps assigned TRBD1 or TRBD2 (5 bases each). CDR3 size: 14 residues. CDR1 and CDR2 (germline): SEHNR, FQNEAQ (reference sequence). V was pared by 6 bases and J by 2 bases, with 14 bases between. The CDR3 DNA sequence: TGTGCCAGCAGTTCATCCTCGGGACCCTACGAGCAGTACTTC. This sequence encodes CASSSSSGPYEQYF.

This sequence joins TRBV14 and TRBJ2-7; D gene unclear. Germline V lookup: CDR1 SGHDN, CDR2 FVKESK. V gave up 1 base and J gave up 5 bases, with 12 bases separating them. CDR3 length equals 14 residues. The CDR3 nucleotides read TGTGCCAGCAGCCAAGCTCCGGGCCTCGACGAGCAGTACTTC. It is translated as CASSQAPGLDEQYF.

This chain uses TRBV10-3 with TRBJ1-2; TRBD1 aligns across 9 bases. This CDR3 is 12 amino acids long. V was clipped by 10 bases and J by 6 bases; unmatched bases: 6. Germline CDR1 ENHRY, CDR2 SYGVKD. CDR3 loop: CATRTGEDGYTF. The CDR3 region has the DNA TGTGCCACCAGGACAGGGGAGGATGGCTACACCTTC.

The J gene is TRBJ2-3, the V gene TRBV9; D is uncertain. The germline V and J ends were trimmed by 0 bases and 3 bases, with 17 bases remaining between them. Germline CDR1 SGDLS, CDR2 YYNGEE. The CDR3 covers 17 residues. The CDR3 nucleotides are TGTGCCAGCAGCGTAGCTCCGGCTAAGGACCGAACAGATACGCAGTATTTT. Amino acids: CASSVAPAKDRTDTQYF.

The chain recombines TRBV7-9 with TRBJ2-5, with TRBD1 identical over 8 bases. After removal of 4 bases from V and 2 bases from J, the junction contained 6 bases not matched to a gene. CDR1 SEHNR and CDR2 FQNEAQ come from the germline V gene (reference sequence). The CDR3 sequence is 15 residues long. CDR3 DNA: TGTGCCAGCAGCTCCGGACAGGGAGGTCAAGAGACCCAGTACTTC. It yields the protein CASSSGQGGQETQYF.

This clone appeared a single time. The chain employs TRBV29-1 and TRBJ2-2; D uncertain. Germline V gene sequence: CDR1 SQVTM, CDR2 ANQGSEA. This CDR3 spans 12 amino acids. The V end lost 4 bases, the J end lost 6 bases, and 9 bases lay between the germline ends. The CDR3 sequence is CSVVLFSGELFF. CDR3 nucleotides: TGCAGCGTTGTCCTTTTCTCCGGGGAGCTGTTTTTT.

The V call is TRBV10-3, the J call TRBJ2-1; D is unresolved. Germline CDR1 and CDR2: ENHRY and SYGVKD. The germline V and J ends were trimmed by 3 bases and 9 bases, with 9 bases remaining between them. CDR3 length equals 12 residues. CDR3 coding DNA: TGTGCCATCAGTGACGAGCCCCTTGAGCAGTTCTTC. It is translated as CAISDEPLEQFF.

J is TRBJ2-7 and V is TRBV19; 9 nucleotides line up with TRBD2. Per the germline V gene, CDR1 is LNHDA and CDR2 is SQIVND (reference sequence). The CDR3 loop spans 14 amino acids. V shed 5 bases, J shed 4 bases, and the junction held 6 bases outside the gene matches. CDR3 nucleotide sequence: TGTGCCAGTAGTGGGCGGGAGGGCCCGTACGAGCAGTACTTC. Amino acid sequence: CASSGREGPYEQYF.

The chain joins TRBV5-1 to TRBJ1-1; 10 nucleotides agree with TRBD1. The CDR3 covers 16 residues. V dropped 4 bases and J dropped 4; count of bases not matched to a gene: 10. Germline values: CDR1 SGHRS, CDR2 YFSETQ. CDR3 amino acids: CASSTRQGAEGTEAFF. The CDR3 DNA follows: TGCGCCAGCAGCACACGACAGGGGGCTGAGGGCACTGAAGCTTTCTTT.

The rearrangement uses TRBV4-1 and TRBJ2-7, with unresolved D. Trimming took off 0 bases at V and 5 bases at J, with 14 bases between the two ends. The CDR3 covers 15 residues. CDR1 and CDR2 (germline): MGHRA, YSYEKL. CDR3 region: CASSQDPLGMDEQYF. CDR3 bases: TGCGCCAGCAGCCAAGACCCCTTGGGAATGGACGAGCAGTACTTC.

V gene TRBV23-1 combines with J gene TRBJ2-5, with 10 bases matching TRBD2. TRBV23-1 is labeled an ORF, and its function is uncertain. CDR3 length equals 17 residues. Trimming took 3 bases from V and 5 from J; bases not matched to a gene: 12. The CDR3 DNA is TGCGCCAGCAGTCATCACTTCCCGGGACTAGCGTTGGAGACCCAGTACTTC. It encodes CASSHHFPGLALETQYF.

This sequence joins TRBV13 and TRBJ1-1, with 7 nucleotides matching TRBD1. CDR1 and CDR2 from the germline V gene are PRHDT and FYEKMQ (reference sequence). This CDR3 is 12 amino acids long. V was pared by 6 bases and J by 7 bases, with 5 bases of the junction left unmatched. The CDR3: CASRGGTDEAFF. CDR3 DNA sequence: TGTGCCAGCAGGGGCGGGACAGATGAAGCTTTCTTT. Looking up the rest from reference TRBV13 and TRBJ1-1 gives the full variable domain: AAGVIQSPRHLIKEKRETATLKCYPIPRHDTVYWYQQGPGQDPQFLISFYEKMQSDKGSIPDRFSAQQFSDYHSELNMSSLELGDSALYFCASRGGTDEAFFGQGTRLTVV.

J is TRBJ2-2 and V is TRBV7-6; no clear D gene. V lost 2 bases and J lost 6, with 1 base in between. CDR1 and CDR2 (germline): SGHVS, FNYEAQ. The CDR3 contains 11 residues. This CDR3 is CASSLSGELFF. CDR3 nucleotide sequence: TGTGCCAGCAGCTTATCCGGGGAGCTGTTTTTT. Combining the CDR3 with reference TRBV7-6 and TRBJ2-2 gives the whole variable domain GAGVSQSPRYKVTKRGQDVALRCDPISGHVSLYWYRQALGQGPEFLTYFNYEAQQDKSGLPNDRFSAERPEGSISTLTIQRTEQRDSAMYRCASSLSGELFFGEGSRLTVL.

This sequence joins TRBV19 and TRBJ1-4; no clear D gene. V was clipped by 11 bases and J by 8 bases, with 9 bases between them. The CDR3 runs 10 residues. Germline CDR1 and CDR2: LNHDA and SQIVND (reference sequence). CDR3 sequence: CASRGEKLFF. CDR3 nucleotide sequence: TGTGCCTCGCGCGGGGAAAAACTGTTTTTT.

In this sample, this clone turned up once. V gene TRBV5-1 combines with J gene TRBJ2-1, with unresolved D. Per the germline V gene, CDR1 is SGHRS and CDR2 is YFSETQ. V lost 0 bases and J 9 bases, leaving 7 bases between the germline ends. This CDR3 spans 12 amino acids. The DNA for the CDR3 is TGCGCCAGCAGCTTGGATCCATTTGAGCAGTTCTTC. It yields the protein CASSLDPFEQFF.

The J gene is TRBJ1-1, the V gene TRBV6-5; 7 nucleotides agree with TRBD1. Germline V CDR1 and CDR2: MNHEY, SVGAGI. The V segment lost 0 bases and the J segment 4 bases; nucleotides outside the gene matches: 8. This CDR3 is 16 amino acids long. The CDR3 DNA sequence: TGTGCCAGCAGTTACTCGGATGGGACAGTGTCCACTGAAGCTTTCTTT. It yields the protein CASSYSDGTVSTEAFF.